This TCR beta chain was captured in a study of CD8 T cells in Susac syndrome. In the study overall: Within the group of sequenced Susac syndrome patients, five or six had active disease and eight were in remission.

After extraction with the RNeasy kit, roughly 0.45 to 1 ug of the RNA was reverse transcribed using random hexamers. The TCR beta CDR3 was amplified by immunoSEQ multiplex PCR across 54 Vbeta, 13 Jbeta. TCRdb reanalysed the immunoSEQ multiplex PCR reads using MiXCR and keeps one entry per CDR3 protein. Seen here are some 140,000 distinct CDR3 sequences, approximately 95% observed once, and the top ten hold more than 0.15%. A note on this clonotype: Its antigen is currently unknown.

V gave up 8 bases and J gave up 6 bases, with 11 bases separating them. Germline values: CDR1 SNHLY, CDR2 FYNNEI. CDR3 length: 12 amino acids. Study results and caveats: The authors acknowledged that the study's TCR sequencing and HLA analysis involved relatively few individuals. Clonal expansion of Susac CD8+ cells peaked in TEMRA cells, and it also peaked in active patients.

V gene TRBV2 combines with J gene TRBJ2-1; tentatively, D is TRBD1 or TRBD2 (5 bases each). The receptor's source is a human donor with Susac syndrome. Sequenced sample: CD8+ T cells from PBMCs. The CDR3: CASGPGSNEQFF. Here the CDR3 DNA reads TGTGCCAGCGGTCCAGGGAGCAATGAGCAGTTCTTC.